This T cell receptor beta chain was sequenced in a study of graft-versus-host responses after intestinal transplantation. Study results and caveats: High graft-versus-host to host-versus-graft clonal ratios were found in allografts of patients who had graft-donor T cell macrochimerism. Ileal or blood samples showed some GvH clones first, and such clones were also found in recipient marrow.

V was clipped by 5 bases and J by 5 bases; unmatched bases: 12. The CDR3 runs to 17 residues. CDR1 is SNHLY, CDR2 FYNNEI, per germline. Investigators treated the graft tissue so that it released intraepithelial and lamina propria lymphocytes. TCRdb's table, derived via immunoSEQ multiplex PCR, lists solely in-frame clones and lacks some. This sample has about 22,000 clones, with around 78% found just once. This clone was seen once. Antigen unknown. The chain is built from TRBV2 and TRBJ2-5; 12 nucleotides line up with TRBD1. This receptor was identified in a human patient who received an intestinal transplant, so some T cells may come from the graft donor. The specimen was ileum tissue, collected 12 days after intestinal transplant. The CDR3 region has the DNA TGTGCCAGCAGTCCGGGACAGGGGGCTCTTCTAGGTGAGACCCAGTACTTC. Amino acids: CASSPGQGALLGETQYF. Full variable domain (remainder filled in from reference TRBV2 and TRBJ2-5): EPEVTQTPSHQVTQMGQEVILRCVPISNHLYFYWYRQILGQKVEFLVSFYNNEISEKSEIFDDQFSVERPDGSNFTLKIRSTKLEDSAMYFCASSPGQGALLGETQYFGPGTRLLVL.